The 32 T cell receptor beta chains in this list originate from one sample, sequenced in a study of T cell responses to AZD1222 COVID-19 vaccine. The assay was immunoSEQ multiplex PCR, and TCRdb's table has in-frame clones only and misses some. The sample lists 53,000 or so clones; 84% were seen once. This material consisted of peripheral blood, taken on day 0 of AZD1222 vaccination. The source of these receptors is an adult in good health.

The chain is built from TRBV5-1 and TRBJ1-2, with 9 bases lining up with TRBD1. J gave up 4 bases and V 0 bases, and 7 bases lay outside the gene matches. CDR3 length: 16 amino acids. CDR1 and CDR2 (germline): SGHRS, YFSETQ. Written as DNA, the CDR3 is TGCGCCAGCAGCTTGGCTCAAGGACAGGGGAGCTATGGCTACACCTTC. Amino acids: CASSLAQGQGSYGYTF.

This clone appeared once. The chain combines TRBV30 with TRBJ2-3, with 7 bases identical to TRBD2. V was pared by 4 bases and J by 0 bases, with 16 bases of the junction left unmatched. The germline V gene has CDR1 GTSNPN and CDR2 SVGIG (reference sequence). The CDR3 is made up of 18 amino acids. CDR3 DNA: TGTGCCTGGAATAAGCGAAGGGGTCCTAGCGGAAGCACAGATACGCAGTATTTT. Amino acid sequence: CAWNKRRGPSGSTDTQYF.

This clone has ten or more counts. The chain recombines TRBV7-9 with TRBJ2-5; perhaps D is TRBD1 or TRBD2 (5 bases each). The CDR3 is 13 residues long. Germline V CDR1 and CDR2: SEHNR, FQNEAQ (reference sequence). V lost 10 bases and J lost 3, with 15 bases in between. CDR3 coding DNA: TGTGCCACTCGGGACGCCTTCAAAGAGACCCAGTACTTC. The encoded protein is CATRDAFKETQYF.

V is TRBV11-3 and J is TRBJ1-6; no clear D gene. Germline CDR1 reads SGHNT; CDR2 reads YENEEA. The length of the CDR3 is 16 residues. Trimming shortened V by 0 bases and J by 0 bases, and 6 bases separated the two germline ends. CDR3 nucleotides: TGTGCCAGCAGCTTAGATCCAGGCTCCTATAATTCACCCCTCCACTTT. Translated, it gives CASSLDPGSYNSPLHF.

The CDR3 here is CASSPASGRADTQYF. CDR3 DNA sequence: TGTGCCAGCTCCCCAGCCTCCGGGAGGGCAGATACGCAGTATTTT. The chain recombines TRBV18 with TRBJ2-3; 8 bases fit TRBD2. V lost 6 bases to trimming and J lost 4 bases; unmatched junction nucleotides: 9. This CDR3 spans 15 amino acids. CDR1 is KGHSH, CDR2 LQKENI, per germline.

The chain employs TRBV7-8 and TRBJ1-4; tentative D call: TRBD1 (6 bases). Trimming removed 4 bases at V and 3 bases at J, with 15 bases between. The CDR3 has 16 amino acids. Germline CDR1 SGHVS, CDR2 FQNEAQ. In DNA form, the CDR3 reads TGTGCCAGCAGCTCGTACAGGGTACCGGCTAATGAAAAACTGTTTTTT. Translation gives CASSSYRVPANEKLFF.

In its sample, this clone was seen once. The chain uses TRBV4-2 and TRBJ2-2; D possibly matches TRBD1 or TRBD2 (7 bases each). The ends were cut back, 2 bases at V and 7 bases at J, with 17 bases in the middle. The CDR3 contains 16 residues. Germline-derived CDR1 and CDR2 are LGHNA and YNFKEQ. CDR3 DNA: TGTGCCAGCAGCCAAAGCAGCGGGACAGAGGGCGGGGAGCTGTTTTTT. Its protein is CASSQSSGTEGGELFF.

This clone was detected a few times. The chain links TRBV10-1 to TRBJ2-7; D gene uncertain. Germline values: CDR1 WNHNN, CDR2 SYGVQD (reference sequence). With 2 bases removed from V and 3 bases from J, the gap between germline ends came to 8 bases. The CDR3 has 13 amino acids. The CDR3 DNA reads TGCGCCAGCAGTGAGAACAGCAACTACGAGCAGTACTTC. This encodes CASSENSNYEQYF.

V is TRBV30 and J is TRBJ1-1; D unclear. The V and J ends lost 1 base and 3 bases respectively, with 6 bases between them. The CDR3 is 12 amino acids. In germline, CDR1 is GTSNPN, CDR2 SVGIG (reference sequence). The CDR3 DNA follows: TGTGCCTGGAGTGGTGGGGACACTGAAGCTTTCTTT. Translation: CAWSGGDTEAFF.

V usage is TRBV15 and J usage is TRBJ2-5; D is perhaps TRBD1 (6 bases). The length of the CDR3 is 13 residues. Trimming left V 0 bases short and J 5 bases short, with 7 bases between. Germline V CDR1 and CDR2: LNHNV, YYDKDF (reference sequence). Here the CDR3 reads CATSRDQGETQYF. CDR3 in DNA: TGTGCCACCAGCAGAGATCAGGGGGAGACCCAGTACTTC.

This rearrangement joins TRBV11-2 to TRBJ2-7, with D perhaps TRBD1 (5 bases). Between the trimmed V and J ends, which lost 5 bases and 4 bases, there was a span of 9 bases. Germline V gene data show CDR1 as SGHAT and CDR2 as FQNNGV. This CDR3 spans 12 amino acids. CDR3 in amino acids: CASSLQGYEQYF. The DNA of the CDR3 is TGTGCCAGCAGCCTCCAGGGTTACGAGCAGTACTTC.

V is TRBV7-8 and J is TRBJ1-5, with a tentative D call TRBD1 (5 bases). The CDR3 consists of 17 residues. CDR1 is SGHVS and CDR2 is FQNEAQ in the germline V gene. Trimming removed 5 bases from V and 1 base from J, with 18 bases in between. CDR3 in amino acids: CASSPRGGAESNQPQHF. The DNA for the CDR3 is TGTGCCAGCAGCCCGCGCGGAGGGGCTGAGAGCAATCAGCCCCAGCATTTT.

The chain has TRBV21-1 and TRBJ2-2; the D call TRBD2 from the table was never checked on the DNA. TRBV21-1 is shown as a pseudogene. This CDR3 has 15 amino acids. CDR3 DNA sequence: TGTGCCAGCAGCGGGAGGGACCGGGGCACCGGGGAGCTGTTTTTT. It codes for CASSGRDRGTGELFF.

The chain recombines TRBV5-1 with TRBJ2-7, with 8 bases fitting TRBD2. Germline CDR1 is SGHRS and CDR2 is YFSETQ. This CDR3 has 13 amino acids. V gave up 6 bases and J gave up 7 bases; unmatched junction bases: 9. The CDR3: CASIGSGNGEQYF. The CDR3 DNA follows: TGCGCCAGCATCGGTAGCGGGAACGGGGAGCAGTACTTC.

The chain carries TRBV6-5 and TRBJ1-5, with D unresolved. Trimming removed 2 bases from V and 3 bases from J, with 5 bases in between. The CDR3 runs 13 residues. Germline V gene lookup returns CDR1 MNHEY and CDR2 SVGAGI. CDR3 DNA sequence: TGTGCCAGCAGTTACCAGATCAATCAGCCCCAGCATTTT. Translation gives CASSYQINQPQHF.

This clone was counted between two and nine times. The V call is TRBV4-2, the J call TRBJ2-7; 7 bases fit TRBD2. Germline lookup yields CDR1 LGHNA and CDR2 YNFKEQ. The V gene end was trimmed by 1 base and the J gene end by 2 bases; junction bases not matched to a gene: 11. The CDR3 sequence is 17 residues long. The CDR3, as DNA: TGTGCCAGCAGCCAAGTCTCGTCGGCTAGCGGTACCTACGAGCAGTACTTC. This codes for CASSQVSSASGTYEQYF.

The CDR3 region is CATGRGPEKLFF. DNA for the CDR3: TGTGCCACCGGCAGGGGGCCGGAAAAACTGTTTTTT. V usage is TRBV19 and J usage is TRBJ1-4; the match to TRBD1 covers 8 bases. The ends lost 10 bases at V and 8 bases at J; junction bases unmatched: 6. The CDR3 sequence is 12 residues long. The V gene's germline CDR1 is LNHDA and CDR2 SQIVND (reference sequence). Full variable domain (missing parts from reference TRBV19 and TRBJ1-4): DGGITQSPKYLFRKEGQNVTLSCEQNLNHDAMYWYRQDPGQGLRLIYYSQIVNDFQKGDIAEGYSVSREKKESFPLTVTSAQKNPTAFYLCATGRGPEKLFFGSGTQLSVL.

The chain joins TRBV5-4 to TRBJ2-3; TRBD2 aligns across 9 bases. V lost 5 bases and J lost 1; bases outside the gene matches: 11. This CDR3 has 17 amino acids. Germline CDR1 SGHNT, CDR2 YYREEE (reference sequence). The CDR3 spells CASSGGGGRAGTDTQYF. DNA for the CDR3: TGTGCCAGCAGTGGGGGAGGCGGGAGGGCCGGCACAGATACGCAGTATTTT.

The CDR3 sequence: CASRTPLANEQYF. The CDR3 nucleotides read TGTGCCAGCAGAACGCCCCTCGCCAACGAGCAGTACTTC. The V call is TRBV6-6, the J call TRBJ2-7; unclear D gene. Per the germline V gene, CDR1 is MNHNY and CDR2 is SVGAGI (reference sequence). This CDR3 has 13 amino acids. Trimming stripped 6 bases from V and 5 bases from J, with 14 bases between.

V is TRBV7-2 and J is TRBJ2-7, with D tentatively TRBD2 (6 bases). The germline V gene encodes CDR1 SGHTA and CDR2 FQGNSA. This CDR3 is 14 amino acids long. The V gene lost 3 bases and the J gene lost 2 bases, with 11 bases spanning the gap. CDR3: CASSFPSETYEQYF. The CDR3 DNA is TGTGCCAGCAGCTTCCCTAGCGAGACCTACGAGCAGTACTTC.

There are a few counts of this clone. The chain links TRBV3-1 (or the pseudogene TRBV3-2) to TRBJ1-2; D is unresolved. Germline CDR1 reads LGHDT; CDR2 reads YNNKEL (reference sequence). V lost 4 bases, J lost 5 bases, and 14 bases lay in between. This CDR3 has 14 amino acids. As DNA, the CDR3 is TGTGCCAGCAGCCGGGGAGCCGCCCCATATGGCTACACCTTC. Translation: CASSRGAAPYGYTF.

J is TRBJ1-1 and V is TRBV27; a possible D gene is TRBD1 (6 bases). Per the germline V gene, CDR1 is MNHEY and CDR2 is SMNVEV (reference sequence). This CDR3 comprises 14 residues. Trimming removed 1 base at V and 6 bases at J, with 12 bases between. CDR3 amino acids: CASSLYGGGAEAFF. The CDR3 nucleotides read TGTGCCAGCAGTTTATATGGCGGGGGCGCTGAAGCTTTCTTT.

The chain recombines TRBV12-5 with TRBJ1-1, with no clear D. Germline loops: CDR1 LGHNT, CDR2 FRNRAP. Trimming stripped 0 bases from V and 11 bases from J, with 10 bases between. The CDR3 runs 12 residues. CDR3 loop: CASGLVRRTAFF. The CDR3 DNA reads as TGTGCTAGTGGTTTGGTACGCCGGACGGCTTTCTTT.

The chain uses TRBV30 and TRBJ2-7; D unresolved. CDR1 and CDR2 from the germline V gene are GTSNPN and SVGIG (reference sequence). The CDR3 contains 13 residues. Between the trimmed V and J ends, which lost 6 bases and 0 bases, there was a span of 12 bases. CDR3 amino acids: CACLSRPSYEQYF. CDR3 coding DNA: TGTGCCTGTTTGAGTAGACCCTCCTACGAGCAGTACTTC.

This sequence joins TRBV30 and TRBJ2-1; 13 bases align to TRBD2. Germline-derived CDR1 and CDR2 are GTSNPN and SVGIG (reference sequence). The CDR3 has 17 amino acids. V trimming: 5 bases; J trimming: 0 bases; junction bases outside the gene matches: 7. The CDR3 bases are TGTGCCTGGGCCGCAGGACTAGCGGGAGCCTCCTACAATGAGCAGTTCTTC. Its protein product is CAWAAGLAGASYNEQFF.

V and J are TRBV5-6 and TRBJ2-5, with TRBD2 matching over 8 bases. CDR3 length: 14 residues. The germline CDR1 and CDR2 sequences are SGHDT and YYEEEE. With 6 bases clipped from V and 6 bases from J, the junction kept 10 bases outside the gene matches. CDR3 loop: CASTRGGGGQTQYF. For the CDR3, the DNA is TGTGCCAGCACCCGGGGGGGAGGTGGCCAGACCCAGTACTTC.

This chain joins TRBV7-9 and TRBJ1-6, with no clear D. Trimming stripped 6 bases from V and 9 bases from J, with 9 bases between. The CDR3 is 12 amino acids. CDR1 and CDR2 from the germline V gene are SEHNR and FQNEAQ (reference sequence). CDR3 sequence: CASSSEVSPLHF. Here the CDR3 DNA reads TGTGCCAGCAGTTCCGAAGTTTCACCCCTCCACTTT.

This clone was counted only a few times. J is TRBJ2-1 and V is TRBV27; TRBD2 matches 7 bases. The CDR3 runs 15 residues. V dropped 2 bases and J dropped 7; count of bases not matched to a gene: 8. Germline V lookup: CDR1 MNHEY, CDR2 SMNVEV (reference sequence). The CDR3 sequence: CASSLAGVIRNEQFF. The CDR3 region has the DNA TGTGCCAGCAGTTTAGCGGGAGTGATTCGGAATGAGCAGTTCTTC.

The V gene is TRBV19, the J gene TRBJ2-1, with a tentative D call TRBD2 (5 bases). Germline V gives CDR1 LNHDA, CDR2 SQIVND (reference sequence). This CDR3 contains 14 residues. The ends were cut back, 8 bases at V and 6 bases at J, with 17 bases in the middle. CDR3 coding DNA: TGTGCCAGTCGCGAAGAACTAGTTAGCAATGAGCAGTTCTTC. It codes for CASREELVSNEQFF.

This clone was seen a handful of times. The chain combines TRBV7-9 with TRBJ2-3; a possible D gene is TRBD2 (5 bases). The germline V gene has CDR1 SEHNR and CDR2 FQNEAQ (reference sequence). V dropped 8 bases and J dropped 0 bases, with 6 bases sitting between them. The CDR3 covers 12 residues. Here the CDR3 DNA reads TGTGCCAGCCAGCGGAGCACAGATACGCAGTATTTT. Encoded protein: CASQRSTDTQYF.

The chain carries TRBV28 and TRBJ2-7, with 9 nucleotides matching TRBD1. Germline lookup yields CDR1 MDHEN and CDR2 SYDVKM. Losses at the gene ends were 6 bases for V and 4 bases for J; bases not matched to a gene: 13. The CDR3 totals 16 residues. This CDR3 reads CASSYRGQGIGYEQYF. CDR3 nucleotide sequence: TGTGCCAGCAGCTACAGGGGACAGGGAATTGGGTACGAGCAGTACTTC.

This chain's CDR3 is CASTSRSGGMGYGYTF. DNA for the CDR3: TGTGCCAGCACCTCCCGGAGTGGGGGAATGGGCTATGGCTACACCTTC. This sequence joins TRBV27 and TRBJ1-2; a weak D match, TRBD1 (5 bases). The CDR3 runs 16 residues. V lost 7 bases and J 4 bases, leaving 22 bases between the germline ends. Germline lookup yields CDR1 MNHEY and CDR2 SMNVEV (reference sequence).